The sequence of this T cell receptor beta chain was determined in a study of post-analysis software for immune sequencing data. Overall study results and limits: Five or six TRBV segments, TRBV5-6, TRBV5-1 and TRBV20-1 among them, were found more frequent in patients than controls. Analysis by F measure revealed that same-batch samples clustered strongly together. Controls significantly exceeded multiple sclerosis patients in normalized Chao1 diversity.

In regard to this clonotype: Its antigen remains unknown.

Germline V gene data show CDR1 as SNHLY and CDR2 as FYNNEI. The CDR3 totals 15 residues. V trimming: 4 bases; J trimming: 3 bases; junction bases outside the gene matches: 5. Built from TCR beta cDNA, the libraries had unique molecular identifiers in them. A single record per CDR3 protein comes from TCRdb applying MiXCR to the PCR reads. The sample has 700,000 to 800,000 distinct CDR3 sequences, less than 35% seen once. The sequenced sample was blood. This TCR was recovered from a girl aged 10 to 17 with multiple sclerosis. This rearrangement joins TRBV2 to TRBJ2-1; TRBD2 matches at 8 bases. CDR3 nucleotide sequence: TGTGCCAGCAGTGGGGCGGGGGGCGTCTACAATGAGCAGTTCTTC. Its translation: CASSGAGGVYNEQFF. The whole variable domain, remainder taken from reference TRBV2 and TRBJ2-1, is EPEVTQTPSHQVTQMGQEVILRCVPISNHLYFYWYRQILGQKVEFLVSFYNNEISEKSEIFDDQFSVERPDGSNFTLKIRSTKLEDSAMYFCASSGAGGVYNEQFFGPGTRLTVL.